This T cell receptor beta chain came from a study of CD8 T cells in ankylosing spondylitis. In germline, CDR1 is LGHDT, CDR2 YNNKEL (reference sequence). Trimming took 0 bases from V and 5 from J, leaving 10 bases between them. This CDR3 has 15 amino acids. This clonotype was recorded at least ten times. Quantitative 5'-RACE with molecular barcodes was used to make the TCR beta libraries. One entry per CDR3 protein results from TCRdb running MiXCR on the 5' RACE reads. The sample holds fewer than 50,000 distinct CDR3 sequences; more than 9.5% are singletons and the top ten take 1.4%. V usage is TRBV3-1 and J usage is TRBJ2-2; D gene ambiguous. This TCR derives from a male donor with ankylosing spondylitis or in good health (not recorded which). Sequenced: blood, either unsorted or a sorted T cell fraction (not recorded which). CDR3 DNA sequence: TGTGCCAGCAGCCAAGAACGGACCCTTACCGGGGAGCTGTTTTTT. It specifies CASSQERTLTGELFF.